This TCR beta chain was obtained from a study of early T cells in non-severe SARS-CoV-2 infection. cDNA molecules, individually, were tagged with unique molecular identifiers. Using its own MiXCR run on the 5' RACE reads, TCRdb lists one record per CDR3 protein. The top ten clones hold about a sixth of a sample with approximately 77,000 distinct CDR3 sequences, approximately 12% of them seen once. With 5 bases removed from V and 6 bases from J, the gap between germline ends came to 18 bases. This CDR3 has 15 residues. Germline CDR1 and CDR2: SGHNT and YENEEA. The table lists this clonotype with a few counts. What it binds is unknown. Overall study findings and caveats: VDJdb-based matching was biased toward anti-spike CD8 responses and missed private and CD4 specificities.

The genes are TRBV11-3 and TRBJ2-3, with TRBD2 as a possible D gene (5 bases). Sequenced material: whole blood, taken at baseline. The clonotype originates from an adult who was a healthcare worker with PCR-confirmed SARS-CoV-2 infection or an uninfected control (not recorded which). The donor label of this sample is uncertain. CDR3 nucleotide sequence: TGTGCCAGCAGCCCGCTAGCCAACTCTGGGGATACGCAGTATTTT. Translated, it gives CASSPLANSGDTQYF.